A single sample gave rise to the 8 T cell receptor beta chains below, sequenced in a study of T-cell memory formation after mild COVID-19. TCRdb independently ran MiXCR on the 5' RACE reads; one entry per CDR3 protein. The data hold a few hundred thousand distinct CDR3 sequences, with more than 20% observed a single time. Material for sequencing was PBMCs or a T cell subset sorted from them (not recorded which). The receptors were gathered from an adult woman who had mild COVID-19 (a few samples of this study predate the infection). Cell type and time point are not known.

The CDR3 loop is CASSTYADGGIYEQYF. Here the CDR3 DNA reads TGTGCCAGTAGTACGTACGCGGACGGCGGTATTTACGAGCAGTACTTC. The V and J genes are TRBV19 and TRBJ2-7; D is ambiguous. The CDR3 is made up of 16 amino acids. Trimming left V 4 bases short and J 4 bases short, with 20 bases between. Germline V gene sequence: CDR1 LNHDA, CDR2 SQIVND (reference sequence).

This clonotype appeared a few times. This sequence joins TRBV4-2 and TRBJ2-7; D is unclear. The CDR3 contains 13 residues. Per the germline V gene, CDR1 is LGHNA and CDR2 is YNFKEQ. V lost 0 bases and J lost 3, with 6 bases in between. The CDR3 DNA is TGTGCCAGCAGCCAAGATTACAGCTACGAGCAGTACTTC. Its protein is CASSQDYSYEQYF.

The rearrangement joins TRBV7-8 to TRBJ1-2; D is unresolved. The germline CDR1 and CDR2 sequences are SGHVS and FQNEAQ. The V end lost 1 base, the J end lost 3 bases, and 12 bases lay between the germline ends. The CDR3 extends over 15 amino acids. The CDR3 spells CASSLDSAGYYGYTF. CDR3 DNA sequence: TGTGCCAGCAGCTTAGACAGTGCTGGGTACTATGGCTACACCTTC.

V is TRBV7-2 and J is TRBJ1-6; D possibly corresponds to TRBD1 (5 bases). This CDR3 is 15 amino acids long. Germline lookup yields CDR1 SGHTA and CDR2 FQGNSA. V dropped 4 bases and J dropped 8 bases, with 15 bases sitting between them. The CDR3 reads CASSSQGRRDSPLHF. The DNA for the CDR3 is TGTGCCAGCAGCTCCCAGGGTCGGCGGGATTCACCCCTCCACTTT.

This clonotype was counted between two and nine times. This rearrangement joins TRBV7-9 to TRBJ2-3; D is perhaps TRBD2 (5 bases). Per germline, CDR1 SEHNR and CDR2 FQNEAQ (reference sequence). This CDR3 contains 15 residues. Deletions cut 5 bases from V and 1 base from J, with 13 bases between. CDR3 protein: CASSLLAKGTDTQYF. The CDR3 DNA sequence: TGTGCCAGCAGCCTCCTAGCTAAGGGCACAGATACGCAGTATTTT.

This clonotype was seen only a few times. The chain uses TRBV12-3 or TRBV12-4 and TRBJ1-5; D gene unclear. Deletions cut 2 bases from V and 11 bases from J, with 13 bases between. The CDR3 runs to 13 residues. The CDR3 nucleotides read TGTGCCAGCAGTTTAACACCTTTTCTGGCCCAGCATTTT. This gives the protein CASSLTPFLAQHF.

The gene calls are TRBV12-3 or TRBV12-4 and TRBJ2-1, with 8 bases aligning to TRBD2. The length of the CDR3 is 15 residues. Trimming removed 3 bases from V and 8 bases from J; junction bases left unmatched: 9. CDR3: CASSFRVSGGYEQFF. DNA of the CDR3: TGTGCCAGCAGTTTTAGGGTCTCGGGGGGGTATGAGCAGTTCTTC.

The V gene is TRBV7-9, the J gene TRBJ2-3; D not resolved. Germline V gene data show CDR1 as SEHNR and CDR2 as FQNEAQ (reference sequence). This CDR3 has 14 residues. Trimming stripped 3 bases from V and 2 bases from J, with 9 bases between. CDR3 nucleotides: TGTGCCAGCAGCTTTACGGCGCCCACAGATACGCAGTATTTT. Its protein product is CASSFTAPTDTQYF. The full variable domain, with the rest looked up from reference TRBV7-9 and TRBJ2-3, is DTGVSQNPRHKITKRGQNVTFRCDPISEHNRLYWYRQTLGQGPEFLTYFQNEAQLEKSRLLSDRFSAERPKGSFSTLEIQRTEQGDSAMYLCASSFTAPTDTQYFGPGTRLTVL.